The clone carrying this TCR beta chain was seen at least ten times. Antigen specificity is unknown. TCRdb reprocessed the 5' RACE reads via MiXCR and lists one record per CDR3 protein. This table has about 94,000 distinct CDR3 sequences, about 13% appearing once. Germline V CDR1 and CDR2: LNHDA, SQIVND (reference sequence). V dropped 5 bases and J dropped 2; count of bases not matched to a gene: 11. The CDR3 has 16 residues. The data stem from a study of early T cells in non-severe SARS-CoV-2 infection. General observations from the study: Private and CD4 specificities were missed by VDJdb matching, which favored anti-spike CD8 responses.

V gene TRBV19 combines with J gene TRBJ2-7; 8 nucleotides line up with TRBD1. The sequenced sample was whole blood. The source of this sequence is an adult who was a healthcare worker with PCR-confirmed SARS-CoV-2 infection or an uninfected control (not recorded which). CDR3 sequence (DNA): TGTGCCAGTAGTGCCCTGTGGGACAGGACTCCCTACGAGCAGTACTTC. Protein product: CASSALWDRTPYEQYF.